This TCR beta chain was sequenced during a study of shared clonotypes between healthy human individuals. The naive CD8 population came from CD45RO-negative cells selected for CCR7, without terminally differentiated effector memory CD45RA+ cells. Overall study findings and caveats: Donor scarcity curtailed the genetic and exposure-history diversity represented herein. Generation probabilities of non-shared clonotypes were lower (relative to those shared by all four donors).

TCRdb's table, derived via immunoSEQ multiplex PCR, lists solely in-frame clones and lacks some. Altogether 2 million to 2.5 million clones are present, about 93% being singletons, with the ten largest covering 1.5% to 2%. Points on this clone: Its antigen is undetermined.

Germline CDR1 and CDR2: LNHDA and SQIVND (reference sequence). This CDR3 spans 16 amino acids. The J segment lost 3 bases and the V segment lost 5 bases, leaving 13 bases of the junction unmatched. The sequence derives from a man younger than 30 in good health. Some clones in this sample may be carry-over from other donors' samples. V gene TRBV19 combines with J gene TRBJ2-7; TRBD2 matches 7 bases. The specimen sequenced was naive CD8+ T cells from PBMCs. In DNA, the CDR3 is TGTGCCAGTAGTCCCCGGTACGCTAGCGGAAACTACGAGCAGTACTTC. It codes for CASSPRYASGNYEQYF. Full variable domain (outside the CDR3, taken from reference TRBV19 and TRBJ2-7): DGGITQSPKYLFRKEGQNVTLSCEQNLNHDAMYWYRQDPGQGLRLIYYSQIVNDFQKGDIAEGYSVSREKKESFPLTVTSAQKNPTAFYLCASSPRYASGNYEQYFGPGTRLTVT.